A single sample is the source of the 32 T cell receptor beta chains below, sequenced in a study of shared clonotypes between healthy human individuals. The repertoire was sequenced with immunoSEQ multiplex PCR; TCRdb's copy has only in-frame clones and lacks some. The sample lists some 450,000 clones, roughly four fifths occurring once. Sequences were obtained from PBMCs. Receptors originate from a middle-aged woman in good health. Some clones in this sample may be carry-over from other donors' samples.

Points on this clone: It is likely a read error: a sequence one base away is far more abundant. Other DNA sequences in the sample encode the same CDR3. V gene TRBV10-3 combines with J gene TRBJ2-3, with D possibly called TRBD1 or TRBD2 (6 bases each). This CDR3 comprises 15 residues. Germline V gives CDR1 ENHRY, CDR2 SYGVKD. Written as DNA, the CDR3 is TGCGCCATCAGTGAGGGGGGCCCCGGCACAGATACGCAGTATTTT. This sequence encodes CAISEGGPGTDTQYF.

The chain carries TRBV7-9 and TRBJ2-3; weak D call: TRBD2 (5 bases). Trimming took 4 bases from V and 9 from J, leaving 11 bases between them. CDR1 and CDR2 (germline): SEHNR, FQNEAQ (reference sequence). The CDR3 covers 12 residues. For the CDR3, the DNA is TGTGCCAGCAGCTACGTCGGGATAACGCAGTATTTT. This sequence encodes CASSYVGITQYF.

V usage is TRBV28 and J usage is TRBJ2-1; possible D gene TRBD1, 5 bases. The V gene lost 6 bases and the J gene lost 11 bases, with 14 bases spanning the gap. CDR1 is MDHEN and CDR2 is SYDVKM in the germline V gene. This CDR3 has 12 residues. The CDR3 protein is CASSDTGIKQFF. Written as DNA, the CDR3 is TGTGCCAGCAGCGACACAGGAATCAAGCAGTTCTTC.

The rearrangement uses TRBV27 and TRBJ2-7; 7 bases match TRBD1. Trimming removed 2 bases from V and 4 bases from J; junction bases left unmatched: 5. The germline V gene encodes CDR1 MNHEY and CDR2 SMNVEV (reference sequence). The CDR3 has 14 amino acids. The CDR3 DNA follows: TGTGCCAGCAGTTTAAGGACAGGCAGATACGAGCAGTACTTC. Amino acid sequence: CASSLRTGRYEQYF.

This clone was recorded once. The chain recombines TRBV19 with TRBJ2-5; 12 nucleotides line up with TRBD1. The J call may be incorrect, as the DNA end agrees better with TRBJ2-7. The CDR3 spans 16 residues. In germline, CDR1 is LNHDA, CDR2 SQIVND (reference sequence). The CDR3 nucleotides are TGTGCCAGTAGTATAGGTGCCGGGACAGGGGGCAGCGAGCAGTACTTC. This sequence encodes CASSIGAGTGGSEQYF.

The rearrangement uses TRBV7-9 and TRBJ2-5; TRBD2 agrees at 13 bases. V lost 5 bases, J lost 3 bases, and 6 bases stayed unmatched. This CDR3 comprises 16 residues. Germline lookup yields CDR1 SEHNR and CDR2 FQNEAQ (reference sequence). CDR3 loop: CASSPGTSGTKETQYF. CDR3 coding DNA: TGTGCCAGCAGCCCCGGGACTAGCGGGACCAAAGAGACCCAGTACTTC.

This chain joins TRBV7-2 and TRBJ1-2; 8 bases are a match to TRBD1. Trimming cost V 4 bases and J 8 bases; bases outside gene matches: 6. The CDR3 is 13 amino acids. Germline V gene sequence: CDR1 SGHTA, CDR2 FQGNSA. In DNA form, the CDR3 reads TGTGCCAGCAGCTCTGGACAGGGAAGCGGCTACACCTTC. This codes for CASSSGQGSGYTF.

In the case of this clone: This likely reflects a read error, since a far larger clone is one base away. Other DNA sequences in the sample encode the same CDR3. The chain is built from TRBV25-1 and TRBJ2-4, with TRBD2 matching 8 bases. Per the germline V gene, CDR1 is MGHDK and CDR2 is SYGVNS. This CDR3 is 17 amino acids long. CDR3 sequence: CASSGRVAGSAKNIQYF. CDR3 nucleotides: TGTGCCAGTAGTGGACGGGTAGCGGGATCAGCCAAAAACATTCAGTACTTC.

With respect to this clone: The sample holds other DNA sequences that translate to the same CDR3. V gene TRBV9 combines with J gene TRBJ1-2; D is ambiguous. Germline assignment: CDR1 SGDLS and CDR2 YYNGEE. The CDR3 loop spans 14 amino acids. V lost 0 bases and J 5 bases, leaving 11 bases between the germline ends. CDR3 coding DNA: TGTGCCAGCAGCGTAGAGGGAGCGGGGTATGGCTACACCTTC. It yields the protein CASSVEGAGYGYTF.

The rearrangement links TRBV4-1 to TRBJ2-1; D gene uncertain. Germline CDR1 reads MGHRA; CDR2 reads YSYEKL. The CDR3 runs 17 residues. The V gene lost 1 base and the J gene lost 0 bases, with 13 bases spanning the gap. CDR3 in DNA: TGCGCCAGCAGCCAAGTCGTTAACGTCCCCTCCTACAATGAGCAGTTCTTC. This translates into CASSQVVNVPSYNEQFF.

In regard to this clone: Possible read error: a much larger clone is one base away. J is TRBJ2-1 and V is TRBV29-1; TRBD2 matches 8 bases. The CDR3 has 17 residues. In germline, CDR1 is SQVTM, CDR2 ANQGSEA. The CDR3 DNA is TGCAACCCCGAGCGGGGGTCTGCGGGACTCCTTTACAATGAGCAGTTCTTC. It encodes CNPERGSAGLLYNEQFF.

V and J are TRBV5-4 and TRBJ2-1, with D possibly being TRBD2 (6 bases). Trimming removed 4 bases at V and 4 bases at J, with 9 bases between. Germline CDR1 reads SGHNT; CDR2 reads YYREEE (reference sequence). CDR3 length: 13 residues. The chain's CDR3 is CASSPRGYNEQFF. The CDR3 bases are TGTGCCAGCAGCCCCCGGGGGTACAATGAGCAGTTCTTC.

The rearrangement links TRBV28 to TRBJ2-3; D is unresolved. The CDR3 spans 12 residues. Per the germline V gene, CDR1 is MDHEN and CDR2 is SYDVKM. V gave up 5 bases and J gave up 6 bases, with 9 bases separating them. As DNA, the CDR3 is TGTGCCAGCAGTGTGGCAGATGATACGCAGTATTTT. Translating it yields CASSVADDTQYF.

The CDR3 DNA is TGCGCCAGCAGCCAAGGTGCATCCCTCAGGGCAGGGGATGGCTACACCTTC. Its translation: CASSQGASLRAGDGYTF. This sequence joins TRBV4-3 and TRBJ1-2; D possibly corresponds to TRBD1 (6 bases). CDR3 length: 17 residues. Per the germline V gene, CDR1 is LGHNA and CDR2 is YSLEER. V dropped 1 base and J dropped 6 bases, with 21 bases sitting between them.

The chain recombines TRBV19 with TRBJ2-3; the D is unclear. The ends were cut back, 0 bases at V and 0 bases at J, with 13 bases in the middle. Germline V gives CDR1 LNHDA, CDR2 SQIVND (reference sequence). This CDR3 has 17 residues. CDR3 coding DNA: TGTGCCAGTAGTATAGATCACTTGAGACGGAGCACAGATACGCAGTATTTT. Translation: CASSIDHLRRSTDTQYF. Looking up the rest from reference TRBV19 and TRBJ2-3 gives the full variable domain: DGGITQSPKYLFRKEGQNVTLSCEQNLNHDAMYWYRQDPGQGLRLIYYSQIVNDFQKGDIAEGYSVSREKKESFPLTVTSAQKNPTAFYLCASSIDHLRRSTDTQYFGPGTRLTVL.

This clone was recorded a few times. This may come from a read error, since a much larger clone is one base off. The chain uses TRBV9 and TRBJ2-1, with a possible D match to TRBD2 (5 bases). The V gene's germline CDR1 is SGDLS and CDR2 YYNGEE. This CDR3 has 14 residues. V shed 0 bases and J shed 5 bases, with 9 bases lying between them. The CDR3 nucleotides are TGTGCCAGCAGCGTAGCGGGATACAACAATGAGCAGTTCTTC. This gives the protein CASSVAGYNNEQFF.

J is TRBJ2-6 and V is TRBV9; TRBD2 matches 7 bases. Germline values: CDR1 SGDLS, CDR2 YYNGEE. After removal of 2 bases from V and 0 bases from J, the junction contained 8 bases not matched to a gene. This CDR3 is built from 18 residues. CDR3 sequence reads: CASSVFLAEPSGANVLTF. The CDR3 DNA follows: TGTGCCAGCAGCGTCTTCCTAGCGGAACCCTCTGGGGCCAACGTCCTGACTTTC.

V is TRBV28 and J is TRBJ1-2, with 7 nucleotides matching TRBD1. Losses at the gene ends were 5 bases for V and 7 bases for J; bases not matched to a gene: 10. Germline values: CDR1 MDHEN, CDR2 SYDVKM. CDR3 length: 14 residues. CDR3 sequence reads: CASSHTSTGFGYTF. The CDR3 DNA reads TGTGCCAGCAGTCATACCTCGACAGGGTTTGGCTACACCTTC.

This clone was counted between two and nine times. The chain links TRBV5-4 to TRBJ2-5; 10 nucleotides line up with TRBD2. The trim removed 3 bases at V and 2 bases at J, leaving 10 bases unmatched. In germline, CDR1 is SGHNT, CDR2 YYREEE (reference sequence). The CDR3 has 17 amino acids. CDR3 region: CASSWASGRRGQETQYF. The CDR3 bases are TGTGCCAGCAGCTGGGCTAGCGGGAGAAGGGGGCAAGAGACCCAGTACTTC. The full variable domain, with the rest looked up from reference TRBV5-4 and TRBJ2-5, is ETGVTQSPTHLIKTRGQQVTLRCSSQSGHNTVSWYQQALGQGPQFIFQYYREEENGRGNFPPRFSGLQFPNYSSELNVNALELDDSALYLCASSWASGRRGQETQYFGPGTRLLVL.

This clone was seen only once. V is TRBV30 and J is TRBJ2-7; tentatively, D is TRBD2 (5 bases). CDR3 length: 16 amino acids. V was trimmed by 0 bases and J by 4 bases, leaving 19 bases between them. From germline, CDR1 is GTSNPN and CDR2 SVGIG (reference sequence). This CDR3 is CAWSVPGLLSRYEQYF. DNA for the CDR3: TGTGCCTGGAGTGTACCCGGACTTCTTTCAAGGTACGAGCAGTACTTC.

A word on this clone: A far larger clone is one base from this, pointing to a likely read error. Other DNA sequences in the same sample also yield this CDR3. The chain is built from TRBV28 and TRBJ1-5; no definite D call. This CDR3 has 13 amino acids. The germline V gene has CDR1 MDHEN and CDR2 SYDVKM. The CDR3 is CASSWDSNQPQHF. Here the CDR3 DNA reads TGTGCCAGCAGTTGGGATAGCAATCAGCCCCAACATTTT.

As concerns this clone: Given a far larger clone just one base away, this is likely a sequencing read error. Other DNA sequences within the sample encode an identical CDR3. The rearrangement joins TRBV7-6 to TRBJ1-1; D is uncertain. Germline CDR1 and CDR2: SGHVS and FNYEAQ. The length of the CDR3 is 13 residues. DNA for the CDR3: TGTGCCAGCAGCGGTTACAGAAACACCGAAGCTTTCTTT. This gives the protein CASSGYRNTEAFF.

The rearrangement uses TRBV5-1 and TRBJ2-7; D gene ambiguous. The V end was cut by 0 bases, the J end by 2 bases, with 6 bases between. The CDR3 runs to 13 residues. CDR1 is SGHRS and CDR2 is YFSETQ in the germline V gene. The CDR3 loop is CASSLGYAYEQYF. CDR3 coding DNA: TGCGCCAGCAGCTTGGGATACGCCTACGAGCAGTACTTC.

Comment on this clone: A far more abundant clone sits one base away, making this likely a read error. The identical CDR3 is also encoded by other nucleotide sequences in the sample. The chain links TRBV7-9 to TRBJ1-2, with no clear D. Trimming took 1 base from V and 2 from J, leaving 8 bases between them. CDR3 size: 14 residues. CDR1 and CDR2 (germline): SEHNR, FQNEAQ (reference sequence). The CDR3 nucleotides read TGTGCCAGCAGCTTAGTGGTCAAAAACTATGGCTACACCTTC. Protein: CASSLVVKNYGYTF.

The rearrangement links TRBV5-1 to TRBJ1-1, with D uncertain. CDR3 length equals 13 residues. Germline CDR1 reads SGHRS; CDR2 reads YFSETQ. Trimming stripped 4 bases from V and 0 bases from J, with 7 bases between. The CDR3 DNA sequence: TGCGCCAGCAGCCCCAACCTGAACACTGAAGCTTTCTTT. It is translated as CASSPNLNTEAFF.

With respect to this clone: A read error is possible here, since a much larger clone lies one base away. The rearrangement links TRBV7-9 to TRBJ1-1; D may be TRBD1 (6 bases). The CDR3 consists of 13 residues. Germline loops: CDR1 SEHNR, CDR2 FQNEAQ (reference sequence). CDR3 nucleotide sequence: TGTGTCAGCAGCGTGGGGGCGAACACTGAAGCTTTCTTT. It codes for CVSSVGANTEAFF.

The rearrangement uses TRBV6-6 and TRBJ2-3; no reliable D call. V was shortened by 6 bases and J by 0 bases, with 7 bases between the two germline ends. The CDR3 runs 13 residues. CDR1 and CDR2 from the germline V gene are MNHNY and SVGAGI (reference sequence). The DNA for the CDR3 is TGTGCCAGCAGGACCACTAGCACAGATACGCAGTATTTT. This gives the protein CASRTTSTDTQYF.

The chain carries TRBV19 and TRBJ1-1, with 9 positions matching TRBD1. CDR1 is LNHDA and CDR2 is SQIVND in the germline V gene (reference sequence). J was trimmed by 0 bases and V by 3 bases; bases with no gene match: 8. CDR3 length: 17 residues. The CDR3 region has the DNA TGTGCCAGTAGTATGGGACAGGGCAGAGGAATGAACACTGAAGCTTTCTTT. Translation gives CASSMGQGRGMNTEAFF.

The V call is TRBV4-1, the J call TRBJ2-6; 10 nucleotides match TRBD1. The CDR3 sequence is 17 residues long. V lost 3 bases and J lost 3; bases outside the gene matches: 5. Per germline, CDR1 MGHRA and CDR2 YSYEKL. DNA for the CDR3: TGCGCCAGCAGCCAGGGACAGGGGTCCGGTGGGGCCAACGTCCTGACTTTC. It specifies CASSQGQGSGGANVLTF.

The chain employs TRBV13 and TRBJ2-7; 8 nucleotides agree with TRBD1. This CDR3 has 14 residues. The germline V gene encodes CDR1 PRHDT and CDR2 FYEKMQ (reference sequence). The ends lost 5 bases at V and 6 bases at J; junction bases unmatched: 9. The CDR3 loop reads CASSRHGQGGEQYF. Here the CDR3 DNA reads TGTGCCAGCAGCCGACACGGACAGGGTGGCGAGCAGTACTTC.

Concerning this clone: A far larger clone lies a single base away; this is likely a read error. Other DNA sequences within the sample encode an identical CDR3. The rearrangement uses TRBV30 and TRBJ2-2, with a weak D call TRBD2 (6 bases). Germline V CDR1 and CDR2: GTSNPN, SVGIG (reference sequence). CDR3 length: 11 amino acids. The DNA for the CDR3 is TGTGCCTGGAGTGTAGGCGGGGAGCTGTTCTTT. Translating gives CAWSVGGELFF. Based on the CDR3 plus reference TRBV30 and TRBJ2-2, the full variable domain is SQTIHQWPATLVQPVGSPLSLECTVEGTSNPNLYWYRQAAGRGLQLLFYSVGIGQISSEVPQNLSASRPQDRQFILSSKKLLLSDSGFYLCAWSVGGELFFGEGSRLTVL.

V and J are TRBV5-1 and TRBJ2-1; D is possibly TRBD2 (6 bases). The germline V and J ends were trimmed by 0 bases and 6 bases, with 13 bases remaining between them. The CDR3 contains 15 residues. Germline V gives CDR1 SGHRS, CDR2 YFSETQ. In DNA form, the CDR3 reads TGCGCCAGCAGCTTGGGTGGACTACTAGGCAATGAGCAGTTCTTC. It encodes CASSLGGLLGNEQFF. Using reference TRBV5-1 and TRBJ2-1 for the parts outside the CDR3, the full variable domain is KAGVTQTPRYLIKTRGQQVTLSCSPISGHRSVSWYQQTPGQGLQFLFEYFSETQRNKGNFPGRFSGRQFSNSRSEMNVSTLELGDSALYLCASSLGGLLGNEQFFGPGTRLTVL.